This T cell receptor beta chain was recovered during a study of cytomegalovirus exposure and HLA in healthy donors. Overall study findings and caveats: As a later analysis revealed, most CMV-associated TCR beta chains appeared HLA-restricted. Confirmation was obtained in vitro that a few CMV-associated chains are specific for CMV antigens. Later on, a genetic analysis was performed. It linked a missense variant in DCLRE1C with V- and J-gene trimming of TCR beta.

It was with 60 Vbeta and 13 Jbeta primers that the PCR ran. Sequencing was performed with immunoSEQ multiplex PCR; in TCRdb, only in-frame clones are kept and a portion is missing. The data contain about 200,000 clones, around 73% of them seen just once; the ten biggest clones take up less than 3.5%. CDR3 size: 14 residues. With 2 bases removed from V and 1 base from J, the gap between germline ends came to 7 bases. Germline CDR1 KGHSH, CDR2 LQKENI. A note on this clone: Its cognate antigen is unknown.

This TCR was sampled from a woman aged 25 to 39 in good health and CMV-seronegative. The sequenced material came from PBMCs. The chain employs TRBV18 and TRBJ2-3; maybe TRBD1 (5 bases). The CDR3 reads CASSPGARTDTQYF. The CDR3 DNA reads as TGTGCCAGCTCACCAGGGGCCCGCACAGATACGCAGTATTTT.